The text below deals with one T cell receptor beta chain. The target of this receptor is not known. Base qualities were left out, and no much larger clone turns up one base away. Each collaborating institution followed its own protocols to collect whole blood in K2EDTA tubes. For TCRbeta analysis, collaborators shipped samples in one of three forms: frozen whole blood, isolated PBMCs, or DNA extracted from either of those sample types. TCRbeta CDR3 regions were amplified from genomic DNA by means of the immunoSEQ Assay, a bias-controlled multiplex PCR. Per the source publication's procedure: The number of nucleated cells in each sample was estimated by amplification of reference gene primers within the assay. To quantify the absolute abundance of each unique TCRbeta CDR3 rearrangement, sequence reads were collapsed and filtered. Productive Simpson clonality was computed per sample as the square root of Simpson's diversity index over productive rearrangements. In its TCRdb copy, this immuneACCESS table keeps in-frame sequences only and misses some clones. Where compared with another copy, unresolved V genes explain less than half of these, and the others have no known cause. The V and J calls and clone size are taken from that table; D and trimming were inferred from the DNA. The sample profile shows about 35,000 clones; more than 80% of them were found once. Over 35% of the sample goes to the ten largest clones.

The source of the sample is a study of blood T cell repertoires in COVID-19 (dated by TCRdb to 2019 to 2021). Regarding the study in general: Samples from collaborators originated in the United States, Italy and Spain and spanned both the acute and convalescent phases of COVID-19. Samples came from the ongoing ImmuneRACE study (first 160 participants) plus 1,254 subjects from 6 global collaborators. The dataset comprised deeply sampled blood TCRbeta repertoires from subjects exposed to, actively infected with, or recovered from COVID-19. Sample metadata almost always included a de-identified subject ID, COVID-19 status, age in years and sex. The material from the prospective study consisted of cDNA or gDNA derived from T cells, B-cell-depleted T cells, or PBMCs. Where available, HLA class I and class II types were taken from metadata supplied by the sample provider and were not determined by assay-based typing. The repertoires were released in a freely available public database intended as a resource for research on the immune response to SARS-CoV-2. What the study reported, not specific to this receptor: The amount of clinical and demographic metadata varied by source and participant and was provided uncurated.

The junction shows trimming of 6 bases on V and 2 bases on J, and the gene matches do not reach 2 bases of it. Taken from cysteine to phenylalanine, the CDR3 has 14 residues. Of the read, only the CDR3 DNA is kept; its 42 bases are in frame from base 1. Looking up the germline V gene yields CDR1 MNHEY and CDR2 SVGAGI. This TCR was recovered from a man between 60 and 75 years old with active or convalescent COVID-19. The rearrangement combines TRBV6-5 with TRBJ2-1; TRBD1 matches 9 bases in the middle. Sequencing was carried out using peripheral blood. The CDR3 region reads CASRRQGAYNEQFF. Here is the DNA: TGTGCCAGCAGACGACAGGGGGCCTACAATGAGCAGTTCTTC.